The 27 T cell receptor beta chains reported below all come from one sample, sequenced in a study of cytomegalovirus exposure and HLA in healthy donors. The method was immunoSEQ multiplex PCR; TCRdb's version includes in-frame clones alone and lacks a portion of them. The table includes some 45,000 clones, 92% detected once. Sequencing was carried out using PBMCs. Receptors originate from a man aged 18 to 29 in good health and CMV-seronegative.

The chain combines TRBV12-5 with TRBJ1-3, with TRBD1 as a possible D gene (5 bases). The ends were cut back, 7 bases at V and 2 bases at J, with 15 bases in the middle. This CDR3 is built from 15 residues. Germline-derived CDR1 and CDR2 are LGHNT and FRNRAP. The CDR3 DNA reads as TGTGCTAGTGCCTCCCTCGAAGGGGCTGGAAACACCATATATTTT. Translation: CASASLEGAGNTIYF.

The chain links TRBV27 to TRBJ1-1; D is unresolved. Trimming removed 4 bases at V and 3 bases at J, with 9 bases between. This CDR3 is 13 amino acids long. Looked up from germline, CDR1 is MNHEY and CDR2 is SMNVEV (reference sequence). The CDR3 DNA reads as TGTGCCAGCAGTTCCCTCGTGTACACTGAAGCTTTCTTT. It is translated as CASSSLVYTEAFF.

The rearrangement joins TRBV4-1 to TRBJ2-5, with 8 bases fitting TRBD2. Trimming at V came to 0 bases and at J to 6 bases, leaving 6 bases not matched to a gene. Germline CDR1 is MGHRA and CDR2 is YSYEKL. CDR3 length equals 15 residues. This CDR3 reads CASSQDLGLVKTQYF. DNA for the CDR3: TGCGCCAGCAGCCAAGATCTGGGACTAGTGAAGACCCAGTACTTC.

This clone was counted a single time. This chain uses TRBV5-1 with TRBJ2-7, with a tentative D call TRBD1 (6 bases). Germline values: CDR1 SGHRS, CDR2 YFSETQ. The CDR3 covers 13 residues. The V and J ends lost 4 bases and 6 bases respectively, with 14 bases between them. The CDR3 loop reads CASSPMVGGEQYF. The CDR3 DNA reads TGCGCCAGCAGCCCTATGGTAGGGGGCGAGCAGTACTTC.

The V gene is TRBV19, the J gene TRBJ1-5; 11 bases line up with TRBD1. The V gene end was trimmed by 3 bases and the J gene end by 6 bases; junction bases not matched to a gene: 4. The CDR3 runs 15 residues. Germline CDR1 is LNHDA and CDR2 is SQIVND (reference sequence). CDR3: CASSIGQGALQPQHF. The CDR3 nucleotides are TGTGCCAGTAGTATCGGACAGGGGGCTCTTCAGCCCCAGCATTTT.

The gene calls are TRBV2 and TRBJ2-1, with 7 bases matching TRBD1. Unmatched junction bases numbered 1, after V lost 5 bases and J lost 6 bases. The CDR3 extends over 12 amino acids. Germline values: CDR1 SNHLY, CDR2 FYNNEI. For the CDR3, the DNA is TGTGCCAGCAGTTGGACAGGCAATGAGCAGTTCTTC. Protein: CASSWTGNEQFF.

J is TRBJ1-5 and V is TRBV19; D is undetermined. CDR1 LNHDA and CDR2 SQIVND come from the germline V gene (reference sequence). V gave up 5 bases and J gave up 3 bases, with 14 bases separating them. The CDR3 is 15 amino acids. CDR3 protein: CASSEAGRDNQPQHF. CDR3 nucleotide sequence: TGTGCCAGTAGTGAGGCCGGGAGGGACAATCAGCCCCAGCATTTT.

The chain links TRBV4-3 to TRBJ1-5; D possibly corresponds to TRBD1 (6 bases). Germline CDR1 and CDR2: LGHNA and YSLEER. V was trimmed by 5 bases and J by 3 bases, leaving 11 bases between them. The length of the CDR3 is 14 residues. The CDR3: CASSTGQSNQPQHF. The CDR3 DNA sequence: TGCGCCAGCAGCACTGGACAGTCCAATCAGCCCCAGCATTTT.

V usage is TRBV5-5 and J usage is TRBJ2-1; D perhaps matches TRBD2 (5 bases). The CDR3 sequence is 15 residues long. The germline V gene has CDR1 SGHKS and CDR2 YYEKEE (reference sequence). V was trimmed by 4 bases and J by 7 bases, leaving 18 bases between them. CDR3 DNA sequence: TGTGCCAGCAGCCAGGACTGGCCGAAGGGTAATGAGCAGTTCTTC. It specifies CASSQDWPKGNEQFF.

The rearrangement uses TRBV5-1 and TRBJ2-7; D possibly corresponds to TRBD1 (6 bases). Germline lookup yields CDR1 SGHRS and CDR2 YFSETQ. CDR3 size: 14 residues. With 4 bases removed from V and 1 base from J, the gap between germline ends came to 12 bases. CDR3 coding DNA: TGCGCCAGCAGCATTGGACAGTTGTCCTACGAGCAGTACTTC. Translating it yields CASSIGQLSYEQYF.

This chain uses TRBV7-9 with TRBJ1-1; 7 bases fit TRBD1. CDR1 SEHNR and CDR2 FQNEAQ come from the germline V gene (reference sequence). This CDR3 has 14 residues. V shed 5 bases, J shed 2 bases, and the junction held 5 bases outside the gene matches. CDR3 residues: CASSVGTDNTEAFF. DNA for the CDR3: TGTGCCAGCAGCGTCGGGACAGACAACACTGAAGCTTTCTTT.

CDR3 in amino acids: CASSRGQNTEAFF. For the CDR3, the DNA is TGTGCCAGTAGTAGGGGACAGAACACTGAAGCTTTCTTT. The rearrangement uses TRBV19 and TRBJ1-1, with a weak D call TRBD1 (6 bases). In germline, CDR1 is LNHDA, CDR2 SQIVND (reference sequence). The germline V and J ends were trimmed by 4 bases and 1 base, with 7 bases remaining between them. The CDR3 is 13 amino acids. The full variable domain, its missing parts supplied by reference TRBV19 and TRBJ1-1, is DGGITQSPKYLFRKEGQNVTLSCEQNLNHDAMYWYRQDPGQGLRLIYYSQIVNDFQKGDIAEGYSVSREKKESFPLTVTSAQKNPTAFYLCASSRGQNTEAFFGQGTRLTVV.

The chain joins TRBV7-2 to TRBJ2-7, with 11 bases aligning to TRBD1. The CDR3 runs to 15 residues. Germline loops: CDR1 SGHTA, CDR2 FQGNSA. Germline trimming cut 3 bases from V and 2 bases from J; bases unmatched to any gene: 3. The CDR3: CASSFGQGAPYEQYF. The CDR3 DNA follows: TGTGCCAGCAGCTTCGGACAGGGGGCCCCCTACGAGCAGTACTTC.

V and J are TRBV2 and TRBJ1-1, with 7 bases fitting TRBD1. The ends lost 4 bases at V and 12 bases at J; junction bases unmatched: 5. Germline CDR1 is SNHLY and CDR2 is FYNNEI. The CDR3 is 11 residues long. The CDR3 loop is CASSVDREPFF. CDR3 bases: TGTGCCAGCAGTGTCGACAGGGAACCTTTCTTT.

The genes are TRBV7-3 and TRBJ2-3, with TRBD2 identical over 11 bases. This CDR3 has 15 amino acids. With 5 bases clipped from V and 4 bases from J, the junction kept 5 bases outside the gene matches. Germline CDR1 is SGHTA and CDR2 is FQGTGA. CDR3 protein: CASSPLAGDADTQYF. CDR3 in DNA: TGTGCCAGCAGCCCACTAGCGGGAGACGCAGATACGCAGTATTTT.

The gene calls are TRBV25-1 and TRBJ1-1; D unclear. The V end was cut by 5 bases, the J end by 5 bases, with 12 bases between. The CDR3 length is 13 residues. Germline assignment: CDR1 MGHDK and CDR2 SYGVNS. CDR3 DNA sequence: TGTGCCAGCAGTCAGACCCACAGTACTGAAGCTTTCTTT. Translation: CASSQTHSTEAFF.

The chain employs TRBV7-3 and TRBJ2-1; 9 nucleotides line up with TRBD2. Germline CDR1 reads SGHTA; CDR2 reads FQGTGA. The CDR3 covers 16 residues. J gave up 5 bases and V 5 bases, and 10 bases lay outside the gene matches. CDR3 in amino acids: CASSRRGSGGHNEQFF. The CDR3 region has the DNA TGTGCCAGCAGCCGACGGGGTAGCGGGGGTCACAATGAGCAGTTCTTC. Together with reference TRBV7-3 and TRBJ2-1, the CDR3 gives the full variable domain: GAGVSQTPSNKVTEKGKYVELRCDPISGHTALYWYRQSLGQGPEFLIYFQGTGAADDSGLPNDRFFAVRPEGSVSTLKIQRTERGDSAVYLCASSRRGSGGHNEQFFGPGTRLTVL.

Here the CDR3 reads CASNSPSWEAYGYTF. The CDR3, as DNA: TGTGCCAGTAATTCCCCGAGTTGGGAGGCCTATGGCTACACCTTC. J is TRBJ1-2 and V is TRBV19; unclear D gene. CDR1 and CDR2 from the germline V gene are LNHDA and SQIVND (reference sequence). The CDR3 runs to 15 residues. Trimming removed 7 bases from V and 4 bases from J, with 19 bases in between.

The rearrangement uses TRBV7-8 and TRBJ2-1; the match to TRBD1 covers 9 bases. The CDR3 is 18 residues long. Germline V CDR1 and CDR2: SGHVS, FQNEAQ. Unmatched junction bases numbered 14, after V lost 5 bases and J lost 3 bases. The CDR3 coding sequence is TGTGCCAGCAGCCCTGTCCAGATTGGGACAGGGCACTACAATGAGCAGTTCTTC. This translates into CASSPVQIGTGHYNEQFF.

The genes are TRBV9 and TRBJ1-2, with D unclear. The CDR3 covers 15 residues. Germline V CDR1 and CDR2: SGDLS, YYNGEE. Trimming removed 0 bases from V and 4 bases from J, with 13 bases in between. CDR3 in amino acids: CASSVARDDTYGYTF. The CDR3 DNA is TGTGCCAGCAGCGTAGCGAGGGATGATACCTATGGCTACACCTTC.

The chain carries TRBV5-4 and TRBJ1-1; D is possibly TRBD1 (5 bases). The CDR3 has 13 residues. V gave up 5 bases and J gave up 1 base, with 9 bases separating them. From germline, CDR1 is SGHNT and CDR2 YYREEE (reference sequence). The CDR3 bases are TGTGCCAGCAGACAGGAGCCGAACACTGAAGCTTTCTTT. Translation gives CASRQEPNTEAFF.

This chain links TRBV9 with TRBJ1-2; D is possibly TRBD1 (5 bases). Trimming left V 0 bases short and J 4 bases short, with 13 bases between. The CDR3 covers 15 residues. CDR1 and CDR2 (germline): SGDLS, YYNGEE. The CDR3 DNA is TGTGCCAGCAGCGTAGGCGGCAGGGAGGGCTATGGCTACACCTTC. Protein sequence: CASSVGGREGYGYTF.

The CDR3 region is CASSQAYSRGEVAKNIQYF. CDR3 bases: TGTGCCAGCAGCCAAGCCTATTCCAGGGGGGAGGTGGCCAAAAACATTCAGTACTTC. V usage is TRBV4-2 and J usage is TRBJ2-4, with D possibly being TRBD1 (7 bases). Germline loops: CDR1 LGHNA, CDR2 YNFKEQ. The CDR3 spans 19 residues. Trimming pared 1 base from V and 1 base from J, leaving 20 bases between.

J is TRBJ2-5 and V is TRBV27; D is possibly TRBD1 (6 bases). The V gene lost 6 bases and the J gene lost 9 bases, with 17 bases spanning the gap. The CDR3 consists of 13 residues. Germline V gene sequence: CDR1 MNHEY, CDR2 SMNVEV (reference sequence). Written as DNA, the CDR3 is TGTGCCAGCAGCAAGACAGGTTCTGAGGCCCAGTACTTC. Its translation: CASSKTGSEAQYF.

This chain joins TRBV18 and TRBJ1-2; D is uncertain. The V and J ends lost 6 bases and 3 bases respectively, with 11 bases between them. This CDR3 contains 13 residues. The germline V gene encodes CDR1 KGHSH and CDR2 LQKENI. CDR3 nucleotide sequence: TGTGCCAGCTCCCGCAACGCAGACTATGGCTACACCTTC. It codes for CASSRNADYGYTF.

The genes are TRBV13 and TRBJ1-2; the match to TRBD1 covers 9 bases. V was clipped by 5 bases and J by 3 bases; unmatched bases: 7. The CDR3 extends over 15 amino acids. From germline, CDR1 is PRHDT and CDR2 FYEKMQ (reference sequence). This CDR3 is CASSLYRGQDYGYTF. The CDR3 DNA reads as TGTGCCAGCAGCCTCTACAGGGGGCAAGACTATGGCTACACCTTC.

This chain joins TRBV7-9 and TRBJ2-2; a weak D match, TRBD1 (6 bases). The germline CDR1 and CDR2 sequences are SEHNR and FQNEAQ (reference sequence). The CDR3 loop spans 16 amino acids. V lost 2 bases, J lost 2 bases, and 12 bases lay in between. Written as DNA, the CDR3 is TGTGCCAGCAGCTTATCCGCGGACAGAAACACCGGGGAGCTGTTTTTT. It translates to CASSLSADRNTGELFF.